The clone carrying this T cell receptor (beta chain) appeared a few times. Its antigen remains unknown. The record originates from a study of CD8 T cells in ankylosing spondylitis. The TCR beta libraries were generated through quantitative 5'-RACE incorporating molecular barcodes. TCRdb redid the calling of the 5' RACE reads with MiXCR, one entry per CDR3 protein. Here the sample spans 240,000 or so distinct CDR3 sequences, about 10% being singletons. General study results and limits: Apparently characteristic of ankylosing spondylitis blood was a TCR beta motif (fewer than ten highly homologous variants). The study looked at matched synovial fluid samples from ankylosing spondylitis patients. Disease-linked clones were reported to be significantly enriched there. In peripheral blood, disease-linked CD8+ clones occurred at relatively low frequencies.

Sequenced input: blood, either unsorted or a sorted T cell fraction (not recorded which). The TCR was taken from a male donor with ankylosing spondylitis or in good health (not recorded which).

The chain's CDR3 is CASSQRGLGNQPQHF. The CDR3 DNA is TGTGCCAGCAGCCAAAGGGGGCTAGGGAATCAGCCCCAGCATTTT. V gene TRBV16 combines with J gene TRBJ1-5, with TRBD1 identical over 7 bases. The germline V gene has CDR1 KGHSY and CDR2 FQNENV. The CDR3 runs to 15 residues. V lost 2 bases and J lost 4; bases outside the gene matches: 5. Full variable domain (remainder filled in from reference TRBV16 and TRBJ1-5): GEEVAQTPKHLVRGEGQKAKLYCAPIKGHSYVFWYQQVLKNEFKFLISFQNENVFDETGMPKERFSAKCLPNSPCSLEIQATKLEDSAVYFCASSQRGLGNQPQHFGDGTRLSIL.